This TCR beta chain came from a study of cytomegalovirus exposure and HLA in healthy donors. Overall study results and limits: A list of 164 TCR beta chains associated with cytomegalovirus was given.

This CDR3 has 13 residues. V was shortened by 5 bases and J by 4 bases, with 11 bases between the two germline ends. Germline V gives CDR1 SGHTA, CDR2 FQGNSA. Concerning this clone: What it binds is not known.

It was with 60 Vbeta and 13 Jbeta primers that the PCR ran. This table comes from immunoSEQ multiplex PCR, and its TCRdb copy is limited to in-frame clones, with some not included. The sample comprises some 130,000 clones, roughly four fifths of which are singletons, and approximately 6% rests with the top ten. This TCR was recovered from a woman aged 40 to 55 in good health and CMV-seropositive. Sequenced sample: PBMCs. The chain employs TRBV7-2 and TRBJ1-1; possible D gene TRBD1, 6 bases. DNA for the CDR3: TGTGCCAGCAGCGGGCAGGGGTTCACTGAAGCTTTCTTT. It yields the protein CASSGQGFTEAFF.